This record covers a single T cell receptor (beta chain). V trimming: 4 bases; J trimming: 6 bases; junction bases outside the gene matches: 6. The CDR3 consists of 15 residues. CDR1 and CDR2 (germline): ENHRY, SYGVKD. This specimen comes from a study of early T cells in non-severe SARS-CoV-2 infection. Study overall: Investigators sequenced bulk RNA drawn from unsorted whole blood, and chains remained unpaired.

TCRdb ran MiXCR on the 5' RACE reads and lists one entry per CDR3 protein. The table lists 70,000 or so distinct CDR3 sequences, approximately 14% of them singletons, with over 13% in the top ten. This TCR was recovered from an adult who was a healthcare worker with PCR-confirmed SARS-CoV-2 infection or an uninfected control (not recorded which). Sequencing was done on a sample of whole blood. The V call is TRBV10-3, the J call TRBJ1-6; TRBD1 matches at 7 bases. The CDR3 loop is CAISGQGMANSPLHF. As DNA, the CDR3 is TGTGCCATCAGTGGACAGGGAATGGCTAATTCACCCCTCCACTTT.